One and the same sample provided the 6 T cell receptor beta chains below, sequenced in a study of identical twins. TCRdb used MiXCR to reprocess the 5' RACE reads, holding one entry per CDR3 protein. The sample holds under 500,000 distinct CDR3 sequences, roughly 13% seen once. These same data were also listed under a study on yellow fever vaccine responses in identical twins.

The sequenced material came from CD4+ T cells sorted from blood. The receptors come from a woman under 30 in good health.

This clonotype was counted only a few times. The rearrangement uses TRBV11-3 and TRBJ2-3; D is ambiguous. Germline V gives CDR1 SGHNT, CDR2 YENEEA. V lost 4 bases and J lost 0, with 17 bases in between. The CDR3 covers 17 residues. The CDR3: CASSSQKVGYSTDTQYF. The CDR3 nucleotides read TGTGCCAGCAGCTCCCAAAAAGTCGGCTACAGCACAGATACGCAGTATTTT. The whole variable domain, filled in from reference TRBV11-3 and TRBJ2-3, reads EAGVVQSPRYKIIEKKQPVAFWCNPISGHNTLYWYLQNLGQGPELLIRYENEEAVDDSQLPKDRFSAERLKGVDSTLKIQPAELGDSAVYLCASSSQKVGYSTDTQYFGPGTRLTVL.

The chain joins TRBV20-1 to TRBJ2-5; D is perhaps TRBD1 (6 bases). Germline assignment: CDR1 DFQATT and CDR2 SNEGSKA (reference sequence). CDR3 length: 14 amino acids. V lost 4 bases and J 2 bases, leaving 14 bases between the germline ends. The CDR3 sequence is CSATGTFPQETQYF. The CDR3 DNA follows: TGCAGTGCTACCGGGACATTCCCTCAAGAGACCCAGTACTTC.

This clonotype was picked up a small number of times. The CDR3 DNA follows: TGTGCCAGCAGCTTCCCGGGACAGCTATACGAGCAGTACTTC. Residues: CASSFPGQLYEQYF. The chain is built from TRBV7-8 and TRBJ2-7, with TRBD1 matching 7 bases. The CDR3 is 14 amino acids. The V segment lost 3 bases and the J segment 4 bases; nucleotides outside the gene matches: 6. Per the germline V gene, CDR1 is SGHVS and CDR2 is FQNEAQ.

This clonotype has a handful of counts. The chain has TRBV5-1 and TRBJ2-2; TRBD2 matches at 8 bases. CDR1 is SGHRS and CDR2 is YFSETQ in the germline V gene. CDR3 length: 15 residues. Losses at the gene ends were 5 bases for V and 0 bases for J; bases not matched to a gene: 3. The CDR3 sequence is CASSTGLANTGELFF. CDR3 sequence (DNA): TGCGCCAGCAGTACGGGACTAGCGAACACCGGGGAGCTGTTTTTT. The variable domain in full, with the rest retrieved from reference TRBV5-1 and TRBJ2-2, is KAGVTQTPRYLIKTRGQQVTLSCSPISGHRSVSWYQQTPGQGLQFLFEYFSETQRNKGNFPGRFSGRQFSNSRSEMNVSTLELGDSALYLCASSTGLANTGELFFGEGSRLTVL.

The chain couples TRBV29-1 to TRBJ2-1; D not resolved. Per germline, CDR1 SQVTM and CDR2 ANQGSEA. V was pared by 4 bases and J by 5 bases, with 15 bases between. The CDR3 is 14 amino acids. In DNA form, the CDR3 reads TGCAGCGTTGTCTCCCCTGGTAGGGACAATGAGCAGTTCTTC. Protein product: CSVVSPGRDNEQFF.

Ten or more counts support this clonotype. The chain links TRBV6-2 or TRBV6-3 to TRBJ2-1; D remains unclear. Trimming pared 6 bases from V and 2 bases from J, leaving 14 bases between. The germline CDR1 and CDR2 sequences are MNHEY and SVGEGT. The CDR3 runs to 15 residues. The CDR3 DNA follows: TGTGCCAGCAGAAAAACTACTACAACCTACAATGAGCAGTTCTTC. Translation: CASRKTTTTYNEQFF.